Here is one TCR beta chain with its context. The table lists this clonotype with a count of one. The target of this receptor is not known. Within one base of it there is no much larger clone, and no base qualities were kept. One read alone lends weak support. This specimen belongs to a study of regulatory T cells in long-lasting Graves disease (dated by TCRdb to about 2021). Looking at the study overall: To count as having persistent Graves' disease, a patient had to have received antithyroid drug treatment for over 5 years with TSH receptor autoantibodies remaining persistently positive. The study took place in China and was registered as a clinical trial. A total of around 35 samples underwent TCR sequencing, from about 13 patients with persistent Graves' disease and 20 or so patients with newly diagnosed Graves' disease. Patients with persistent Graves' disease were compared with patients with newly diagnosed Graves' disease using TCR sequencing and RNA sequencing of peripheral blood. In the clinical cohort, patients with persistent Graves' disease had used antithyroid drugs for an average of about 10.3 years.

The germline ends are 10 bases apart after V is trimmed by 2 bases and J by 2 bases. The CDR3 spans 14 residues, from the cysteine through the phenylalanine. Only the CDR3 DNA stays, 42 bases, in frame from base 1. CDR1 LNHDA and CDR2 SQIVND were looked up in the germline V gene (reference sequence). This sample's time point label indicates: persistent/refractory GD, antithyroid drugs over 5 years with positive TRAb. For both TCR sequencing and RNA sequencing, RNA was extracted from PBMCs in TRIzol. The diagnosis of Graves' disease was made according to American Thyroid Association guidelines. The patients came from an endocrinology department in Xi'an, China. Each patient gave around 9.2 milliliters of peripheral blood, collected in an EDTA anticoagulant tube. Ficoll Paque Plus density gradient separation was used to isolate PBMCs, and no further T cell sorting was done. An Agilent 2100 Bioanalyzer and agarose gel were used to check RNA quality, while a NanoDrop 2000 measured RNA concentration.

Overall results and qualifications from the work: The small sample size was acknowledged by the authors as a limitation that may reduce accuracy. Preferential use of TRBV28, TRBJ1-2 and TRBJ2-5 was observed in persistent disease, whereas TRBV20-1 and TRBJ2-1 were favored in newly diagnosed disease. Persistent patients shared more public clonotypes among themselves (2,741) than newly diagnosed patients did (approximately 970). Compared with newly diagnosed patients, patients with persistent Graves' disease had lower TCR Shannon entropy and fewer highly expanded clones, which suggests clonal expansion. Sequencing and analysis were restricted to the TCR beta chain. The study examined only peripheral blood because the primary lesion, thyroid tissue, could not be accessed.

Library preparation was by multiplex PCR. Sequencing used an Illumina HiSeq 4000. CDR3 regions were amplified by Arm-PCR with iRepertoire HTBI primers to construct TCR beta libraries. Before sequencing, the PCR products went through gel purification. From the authors' description of their analysis: Gene usage analysis of CDR3 amino acid clonotypes used the 62 TRBV and 12 to 15 TRBJ segments found across samples. COPE and FqMerger were used to merge filtered high-quality paired reads into contigs. Contigs were aligned with BLAST to IMGT TRBV, TRBD and TRBJ reference genes, and CDR3 was defined per IMGT. Highly expanded clones were defined as clonotypes with a frequency above 0.1%. Shannon entropy was used to measure repertoire diversity, and the Gini coefficient was used to measure V-J evenness. A clonotype was considered public if more than one individual shared it. TCRdb applied fastp at Q25 and MiXCR to the public reads, then kept only in-frame beta chains. When rows share a CDR3 protein, they turn into one entry using the most common DNA and genes. TCRdb's processing, not the authors' own work, is the source of the V and J calls. Counted in this sample were 300,000 to 350,000 distinct CDR3 sequences; about 20% of them appeared once. 29% of the sample is in the top ten clones.

The chain couples TRBV19 to TRBJ2-7; the D gene could be TRBD1 or TRBD2, each one agreeing over 5 bases. This sequence originates from a female donor with Graves disease. This sample comprised peripheral blood mononuclear cells (PBMCs), obtained when the disease was refractory, from a patient treated with antithyroid drugs. In nucleotide form, the sequence is TGTGCCAGTAGTATATCCGGGACGGCCTACGAGCAGTACTTC. Its protein reads: CASSISGTAYEQYF.